This T cell receptor beta chain comes out of a study of blood T cell repertoires in COVID-19. This clone was seen only a few times. Profiling relied on immunoSEQ multiplex PCR, and the TCRdb table lists in-frame clones only, not all of them. The sample holds 95,000 or so clones; roughly four fifths are singletons and the top ten take around 5%. Enrollment of patients from Seattle took place during active infection, with longitudinal follow-up. The CDR3 is made up of 16 amino acids. The J segment lost 1 base and the V segment lost 2 bases, leaving 5 bases of the junction unmatched. CDR1 is LNHDA and CDR2 is SQIVND in the germline V gene (reference sequence).

The sample taken for sequencing was peripheral blood. This receptor was taken from a man older than 75 with COVID-19, enrolled during active disease. This chain connects TRBV19 to TRBJ1-5, with 7 bases that match TRBD1. CDR3 amino acids: CASSISWGQSNQPQHF. The CDR3 coding sequence is TGTGCCAGTAGTATAAGTTGGGGACAGAGCAATCAGCCCCAGCATTTT.